These 10 T cell receptor beta chains originate from one sample sequenced in a study of vaccination effects on CD4 cells after COVID-19 (dated by TCRdb to between 2020 and 2023). In the ViraFEST assay, PBMC were stimulated with viral peptide pools, and TCR sequencing was then used to find antigen-specific CD4+ T cell clonotypes based on their expansion. After around eleven days of culture, CD4+ T cells were isolated with the EasySep CD4+ T cell isolation kit. Each participant received two doses of an mRNA SARS-CoV-2 vaccine, either BNT162b2 or mRNA-1273. The receptor library was made with the immunoSEQ multiplex PCR assay. The immuneACCESS repertoire file appears here via TCRdb, limited to in-frame rearrangements. These files lack a portion of the clones; in checked studies, under half of the deficit traces to unresolved V genes, and the cause of the others is not known. This sample comprises roughly 27,000 clones, around 74% of them detected only once. Of the sample, roughly 15% falls within the top ten clones.

These receptors have no known antigen. The starting material was CD4+ T cells from PBMCs cultured with HCoV-OC43 spike peptides, obtained after COVID-19 vaccination. Explained via the paper, the cell subset or site label denotes: HCoV-OC43 spike overlapping peptide pool stimulation. All receptors derive from a human donor who received a COVID-19 vaccine.

The V gene is TRBV10-1, the J gene TRBJ2-7; a possible D gene is TRBD1 (5 bases). V was clipped by 2 bases and J by 4 bases, with 9 bases between them. This CDR3 spans 13 amino acids. The germline CDR1 and CDR2 sequences are WNHNN and SYGVQD (reference sequence). This CDR3 reads CASSEPDKYEQYF. CDR3 nucleotide sequence: TGCGCCAGCAGTGAGCCGGACAAGTACGAGCAGTACTTC.

This clone has more than one count but fewer than ten. This chain joins TRBV11-2 and TRBJ1-2, with TRBD1 matching 8 bases. V was clipped by 6 bases and J by 5 bases; unmatched bases: 5. This CDR3 has 13 amino acids. Germline assignment: CDR1 SGHAT and CDR2 FQNNGV. The CDR3, as DNA: TGTGCCAGCAGTTTGGACAGGGCGTATGGCTACACCTTC. It yields the protein CASSLDRAYGYTF.

The J gene is TRBJ1-1, the V gene TRBV5-1; no firm D call. V lost 4 bases and J lost 1, with 14 bases in between. The V gene's germline CDR1 is SGHRS and CDR2 YFSETQ. This CDR3 is built from 15 residues. CDR3 amino acids: CASSINRPGNTEAFF. In DNA, the CDR3 is TGCGCCAGCAGCATAAACAGACCTGGGAACACTGAAGCTTTCTTT.

The chain recombines TRBV5-1 with TRBJ1-1, with a possible D match to TRBD1 (5 bases). CDR3 length equals 15 residues. V lost 0 bases and J 1 base, leaving 10 bases between the germline ends. Looked up from germline, CDR1 is SGHRS and CDR2 is YFSETQ. This CDR3 reads CASSLGPGTNTEAFF. The CDR3 coding sequence is TGCGCCAGCAGCTTGGGTCCTGGGACGAACACTGAAGCTTTCTTT. Full variable domain (outside the CDR3, taken from reference TRBV5-1 and TRBJ1-1): KAGVTQTPRYLIKTRGQQVTLSCSPISGHRSVSWYQQTPGQGLQFLFEYFSETQRNKGNFPGRFSGRQFSNSRSEMNVSTLELGDSALYLCASSLGPGTNTEAFFGQGTRLTVV.

The chain's CDR3 is CATGQFNQPQHF. In DNA, the CDR3 is TGTGCCACGGGACAGTTCAATCAGCCCCAGCATTTT. V and J are TRBV10-3 and TRBJ1-5; 7 positions match TRBD1. CDR3 length: 12 amino acids. Germline lookup yields CDR1 ENHRY and CDR2 SYGVKD. V lost 10 bases to trimming and J lost 3 bases; unmatched junction nucleotides: 3.

J is TRBJ1-2 and V is TRBV10-1; D is ambiguous. V shed 6 bases and J shed 5 bases, with 13 bases lying between them. The CDR3 extends over 13 amino acids. Germline assignment: CDR1 WNHNN and CDR2 SYGVQD (reference sequence). The CDR3 DNA reads as TGCGCCAGCAGCCCCAGAACGGATTATGGCTACACCTTC. Translation gives CASSPRTDYGYTF.

The chain employs TRBV6-5 and TRBJ1-1, with D perhaps matching TRBD1 (5 bases). Deletions cut 3 bases from V and 1 base from J, with 9 bases between. This CDR3 has 14 residues. Germline V gene sequence: CDR1 MNHEY, CDR2 SVGAGI. In DNA form, the CDR3 reads TGTGCCAGCAGTTATGGGGCAGCGAACACTGAAGCTTTCTTT. This encodes CASSYGAANTEAFF.

The chain carries TRBV5-1 and TRBJ1-1; the D gene is possibly TRBD1 (5 bases). The CDR3 extends over 12 amino acids. Trimming left V 2 bases short and J 5 bases short, with 7 bases between. The germline CDR1 and CDR2 sequences are SGHRS and YFSETQ. The CDR3 nucleotides are TGCGCCAGCAGCTTCCAGGGAACTGAAGCTTTCTTT. Translating gives CASSFQGTEAFF.

This rearrangement joins TRBV24-1 to TRBJ1-4, with no clear D. Per germline, CDR1 KGHDR and CDR2 SFDVKD. V shed 1 base and J shed 4 bases, with 3 bases lying between them. The CDR3 is made up of 13 amino acids. The CDR3 bases are TGTGCCACCAGTGATTTCAGTAATGAAAAACTGTTTTTT. Protein product: CATSDFSNEKLFF.

The rearrangement joins TRBV5-1 to TRBJ2-5; no definite D call. The V and J ends lost 4 bases and 2 bases respectively, with 9 bases between them. Germline V CDR1 and CDR2: SGHRS, YFSETQ. This CDR3 spans 13 amino acids. CDR3 nucleotides: TGCGCCAGCAGCGAGGATAGGCAAGAGACCCAGTACTTC. Its translation is CASSEDRQETQYF.